This T cell receptor beta chain was captured in a study of cytomegalovirus exposure and HLA in healthy donors. The PCR was carried out with 60 Vbeta primers and 13 Jbeta primers. Profiling relied on immunoSEQ multiplex PCR, and the TCRdb table lists in-frame clones only, not all of them. The sample holds 75,000 to 95,000 clones, just under 80% seen once. This clonotype was sampled from a male donor in good health and CMV-seropositive. Source material: PBMCs.

DNA for the CDR3: TGTGCCAGCAGTCCCTTGGCGGGAGGGTACGAGCAGTACTTC. Translating it yields CASSPLAGGYEQYF. The gene calls are TRBV27 and TRBJ2-7; TRBD2 matches 9 bases. V shed 5 bases and J 4 bases; nucleotides not matched to a gene: 6. This CDR3 has 14 residues. CDR1 and CDR2 from the germline V gene are MNHEY and SMNVEV (reference sequence).